This T cell receptor beta chain is drawn from a study of blood T cell repertoires in COVID-19 (dated by TCRdb to about 2020). At the level of the whole study: The collaborator samples originated in the United States, Italy and Spain and spanned the acute and convalescent phases of COVID-19. The prospective study material was composed of cDNA or gDNA derived from T cells, B-cell-depleted T cells, or PBMCs. Deeply sampled blood TCRbeta repertoires from subjects exposed to, actively infected with, or recovered from COVID-19 were included in the dataset. A freely available public database, intended as a resource for researchers studying the immune response to SARS-CoV-2, is where the repertoires were released. The samples were drawn from the first 160 participants of the ongoing ImmuneRACE study and from roughly 1,300 subjects provided by 6 global collaborators. A de-identified subject ID, COVID-19 status, age in years and sex were almost always included in the sample metadata. Where available, HLA class I and class II types were obtained from metadata supplied by the sample provider rather than from assay-based typing.

The V and J ends are trimmed by 6 bases and 7 bases, leaving 25 bases between them. CDR1 is given as LNHNV and CDR2 as YYDKDF, both from the germline V gene (reference sequence). The CDR3 covers 17 residues, taking in both the cysteine and the phenylalanine. Only the CDR3 part of the read is kept: 51 bases, read in frame from the first base. On the study overall, not on this receptor specifically: The amount of clinical and demographic metadata varied by source and participant and was provided uncurated.

Collaborating institutions collected whole blood in K2EDTA tubes following their own protocols. For TCRbeta analysis, collaborators shipped samples in one of three forms: frozen whole blood, isolated PBMCs, or DNA extracted from either of those sample types. Of note for this clone: No antigen is known for it. No base quality values were provided; no much bigger clone lies one nucleotide off.

The immunoSEQ Assay, a bias-controlled multiplex PCR, was used to amplify TCRbeta CDR3 regions from genomic DNA. Per the authors' processing: The number of nucleated cells in each sample was estimated from the amplification of reference gene primers within the assay. To quantify the absolute abundance of each unique TCRbeta CDR3 rearrangement, sequence reads were collapsed and filtered. Productive Simpson clonality was computed per sample as the square root of Simpson's diversity index over productive rearrangements. The clones in this table, taken by TCRdb from immuneACCESS, are in-frame only. Not every clone is retained; where verified, under half of the shortfall comes from an unresolved V gene, and the cause of the rest is unknown. For V, J and clone size, that table is used; D and trimming come from the DNA. The sample records approximately 250,000 clones, approximately 84% of which are singletons. The ten largest make up over 0.95% of the sample.

The sequenced sample was peripheral blood. Recombination connected TRBV15 to TRBJ1-3, with the D gene not confidently named. The TCR originated in a middle-aged man with acute or convalescent COVID-19. The CDR3 here reads CATRNYRVRGSENTIYF. The DNA is as follows: TGTGCCACCAGGAACTACCGGGTGCGCGGTTCTGAGAACACCATATATTTT.